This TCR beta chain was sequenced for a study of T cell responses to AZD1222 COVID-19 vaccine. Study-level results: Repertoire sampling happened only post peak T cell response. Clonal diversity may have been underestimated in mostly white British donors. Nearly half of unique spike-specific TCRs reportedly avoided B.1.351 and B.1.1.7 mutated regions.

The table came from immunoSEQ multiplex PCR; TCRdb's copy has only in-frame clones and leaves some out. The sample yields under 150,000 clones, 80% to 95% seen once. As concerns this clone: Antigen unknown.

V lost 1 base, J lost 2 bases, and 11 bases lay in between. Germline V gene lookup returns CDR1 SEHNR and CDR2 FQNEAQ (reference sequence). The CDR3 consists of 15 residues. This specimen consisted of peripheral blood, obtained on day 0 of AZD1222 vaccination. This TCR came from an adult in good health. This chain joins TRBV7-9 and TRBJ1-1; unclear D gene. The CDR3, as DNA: TGTGCCAGCAGCTTAGGTGGATCCTTCAACACTGAAGCTTTCTTT. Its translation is CASSLGGSFNTEAFF.